A selection of T cell receptor beta chains follows, all from one sample in a study of T cells in Graves' hyperthyroidism and ophthalmopathy. TCRdb itself ran the multiplex PCR reads through MiXCR, one entry per CDR3 protein. The data show 300,000 to 400,000 distinct CDR3 sequences, under 20% seen once. The sequenced sample was blood. Receptors were obtained from a man aged 18 to 30 with Graves' ophthalmopathy. CDR3s include the opening cysteine and the closing phenylalanine or tryptophan. The D gene is left open where the match is weak. Size values are once, few and many counts, or a class for expanded clones, and some rows have none.

v_gene	abundance	j_gene	d_gene	CDR3nt	CDR3aa
TRBV28	many	TRBJ1-2	TRBD1	TGTGCCAGCAGTTCACAGGGGGCTACCTCGGAAGGCTACACCTTC	CASSSQGATSEGYTF
TRBV19	few	TRBJ2-3	TRBD2	TGTGCCAGTAGTATAGAAACTAGCGGTTACACAGATACGCAGTATTTT	CASSIETSGYTDTQYF
TRBV29-1	.	TRBJ1-4	TRBD1	TGCAGCGTTGAAGAAGCGGGACAGGGGGATGAAAAACTGTTTTTT	CSVEEAGQGDEKLFF
TRBV11-2	many	TRBJ2-3	TRBD2	TGTGCCAGCAGCGTTACTAGCGGGGGCACAGATACGCAGTATTTT	CASSVTSGGTDTQYF
TRBV7-8	many	TRBJ2-7	TRBD2	TGTGCCAGCAGCACCCGGACTAGCTCCTACGAGCAGTACTTC	CASSTRTSSYEQYF
TRBV27	few	TRBJ2-1	.	TGTGCCAGCAGAGAAATTAACAATGAGCAGTTCTTC	CASREINNEQFF
TRBV2	many	TRBJ1-5	.	TGTGCCAGCAGTGCCGAGGGGAATCAGCCCCAGCATTTT	CASSAEGNQPQHF
TRBV2	.	TRBJ2-1	TRBD1	TGTGCCAGCAGTCAGTCGGGACAGGGATCAGAGCAGTTCTTC	CASSQSGQGSEQFF
TRBV20-1	many	TRBJ1-2	TRBD1	TGCAGTGTCAGAACGACAGGGCCTAACTATGGCTACACCTTC	CSVRTTGPNYGYTF
TRBV6-4	.	TRBJ1-3	.	TGTGCCAGCAGTGTCCTCGCAGGCGGGGGGAACTCTGGAAACACCATATATTTT	CASSVLAGGGNSGNTIYF
TRBV18	few	TRBJ2-3	.	TGTGCCAGCTCACAGGGGGTAGTCTTCACAGATACGCAGTATTTT	CASSQGVVFTDTQYF